This T cell receptor (beta chain) is drawn from a study of cytomegalovirus exposure and HLA in healthy donors. The overall study: Roughly 85 million unique TCRs from HLA-typed donors made up an early data release. Notes on the study in general: Many donors shared some public TCRs, even though most TCR sequences were rare. Links to common viral pathogens appeared, in a later analysis, for several of the most significant clusters. As a later analysis showed, a missense DCLRE1C variant was linked to trimming of TCR beta V- and J-genes.

CDR3 length equals 16 residues. Trimming removed 1 base from V and 6 bases from J; junction bases left unmatched: 9. Germline V gives CDR1 LNHDA, CDR2 SQIVND (reference sequence). Remarks on this clone: Its matching antigen is unknown.

The study ran its PCR with 60 Vbeta and 13 Jbeta primers. Method: immunoSEQ multiplex PCR; TCRdb's copy keeps in-frame clones and lacks some. The table has 170,000 or so clones, around 84% seen once. The rearrangement uses TRBV19 and TRBJ1-1; the match to TRBD1 covers 9 bases. The sequenced material came from PBMCs. This clonotype originated in a man between 18 and 29 years old in good health and CMV-seronegative. CDR3 DNA sequence: TGTGCCAGTAGTATAGGTCCACAGGGGGCGGATGCTGAAGCTTTCTTT. The encoded protein is CASSIGPQGADAEAFF.